This TCR beta chain was documented in a study of blood T cell repertoires in COVID-19 (dated by TCRdb to the early 2020s). For the study in its entirety: The collaborator samples originated in the United States, Italy and Spain and spanned the acute and convalescent phases of COVID-19. The prospective study material was composed of cDNA or gDNA derived from T cells, B-cell-depleted T cells, or PBMCs. Deeply sampled blood TCRbeta repertoires from subjects exposed to, actively infected with, or recovered from COVID-19 were included in the dataset. The repertoires were released in a freely available public database intended as a resource for research on the immune response to SARS-CoV-2. Samples came from the ongoing ImmuneRACE study (first 160 participants) plus 1,254 subjects from 6 global collaborators. The sample metadata nearly always contained a de-identified subject ID, COVID-19 status, age in years and sex. Where available, HLA class I and class II types were taken from metadata supplied by the sample provider and were not determined by assay-based typing.

The CDR3 numbers 14 residues from cysteine through phenylalanine. Only the CDR3 DNA stays, 42 bases, in frame from base 1. The junction carries 14 bases between V and J, which are trimmed by 1 base and 10 bases respectively. CDR1 and CDR2 are drawn from the germline V gene: LGHNT, FRNRAP. The immunoSEQ Assay, a bias-controlled multiplex PCR, was used to amplify TCRbeta CDR3 regions from genomic DNA. From the authors' description of their analysis: The number of nucleated cells in each sample was estimated from the amplification of reference gene primers within the assay. Sequence reads were collapsed and filtered to measure the absolute abundance of every unique TCRbeta CDR3 rearrangement. For each sample, productive Simpson clonality was calculated by taking the square root of Simpson's diversity index across productive rearrangements. TCRdb holds this immuneACCESS table with in-frame rearrangements only. Some clones are missing; in checked studies, unresolved V genes explain under half, and the rest has no known cause. That table gives V, J and clone size, and the DNA gave D and trimming. In this sample the table shows around 120,000 clones, over 85% of which occur a single time. In total, the top ten clones hold approximately 3.5% of the sample.

In the case of this clone: The target of this receptor is not known. No quality values exist for individual bases; no much larger clone is one base distant.

Each collaborating institution followed its own protocols to collect whole blood in K2EDTA tubes. For TCRbeta analysis, collaborators shipped samples as frozen whole blood, isolated PBMCs, or DNA extracted from either of those sample types. Beyond this particular receptor, the publication reports: Clinical and demographic metadata were provided uncurated, with the amount varying by source and participant.

Rearrangement joined TRBV12-5 to TRBJ2-1; the D region possibly corresponds to TRBD1 (5 bases align). This receptor was identified in a man aged 50 or older with active COVID-19. Sequencing was done on a sample of peripheral blood. The nucleotides are TGTGCTAGTGGTTTGGGACTCCGGTCAGGGGAGCAGTTCTTC. Translated, it reads CASGLGLRSGEQFF.